This T cell receptor (beta chain) was profiled in a study of blood T cell repertoires in COVID-19. As for the study in general: Samples of COVID-19 (acute and convalescent) were obtained from the United States, Italy and Spain. Sources were T cells, B-cell-depleted T cells, or PBMCs; the material itself was cDNA or gDNA.

In the authors' methods: Reference gene primers were amplified, and this amplification served to estimate nucleated cell counts. TCRdb keeps only in-frame clones here, not all; method: immunoSEQ multiplex PCR. V and J calls and clone size are as listed in that table; D and trimming were resolved from the DNA. The sample includes around 130,000 clones, 86% of them seen just once. A few counts support this clone. CDR1 and CDR2 (germline): MGHDK, SYGVNS. This CDR3 has 13 residues. V was pared by 4 bases and J by 5 bases, with 12 bases between. The chain recombines TRBV25-1 with TRBJ2-7; maybe TRBD2 (5 bases). The sequence was obtained from a man in his forties or fifties with acute or convalescent COVID-19. Sequencing was done on a sample of peripheral blood. CDR3 bases: TGTGCCAGCAGTGTAGCGCGGGCAAACGAGCAGTACTTC. The encoded protein is CASSVARANEQYF.